This T cell receptor (beta chain) was recorded in a study of T cells in localized non-small cell lung cancer. Produced via immunoSEQ multiplex PCR; TCRdb's table is partial and in-frame only. The sample lists about 1,400 clones; roughly 26% were seen once. Trimming stripped 1 base from V and 0 bases from J, with 10 bases between. Germline CDR1 is MDHEN and CDR2 is SYDVKM. The CDR3 sequence is 17 residues long. This clone was detected a few times. This receptor was taken from a male donor aged 60 or over with stage II lung adenocarcinoma. The chain has TRBV28 and TRBJ2-6; D is unclear. Sequenced here: normal lung tissue next to the tumor, sampled before any cancer treatment. The CDR3 sequence: CASSLLPHSSGANVLTF. The CDR3 region has the DNA TGTGCCAGCAGTTTATTACCCCACAGCTCTGGGGCCAACGTCCTGACTTTC. The full variable domain, completed using reference TRBV28 and TRBJ2-6, is DVKVTQSSRYLVKRTGEKVFLECVQDMDHENMFWYRQDPGLGLRLIYFSYDVKMKEKGDIPEGYSVSREKKERFSLILESASTNQTSMYLCASSLLPHSSGANVLTFGAGSRLTVL.